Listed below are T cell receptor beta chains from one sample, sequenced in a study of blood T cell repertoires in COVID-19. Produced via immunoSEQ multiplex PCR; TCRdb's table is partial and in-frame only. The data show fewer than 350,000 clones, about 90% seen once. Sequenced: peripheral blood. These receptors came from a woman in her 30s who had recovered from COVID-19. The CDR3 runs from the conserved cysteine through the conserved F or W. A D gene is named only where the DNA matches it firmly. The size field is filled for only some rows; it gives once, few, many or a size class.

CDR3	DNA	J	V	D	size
CASSRGDRLNEKLFF	TGCGCCAGCAGCAGGGGCGACAGACTTAATGAAAAACTGTTTTTT	TRBJ1-4	TRBV5-1	NA	NA
CASTPQDTPNTEAFF	TGTGCCAGCACTCCCCAAGACACCCCGAACACTGAAGCTTTCTTT	TRBJ1-1	TRBV2	NA	NA
CASSKSSDRMPYEQYF	TGTGCCAGCAGCAAGTCCTCGGACAGGATGCCCTACGAGCAGTACTTC	TRBJ2-7	TRBV21-1	NA	NA
CASIRRAVGKATNEKLFF	TGTGCCAGCATTAGGCGGGCCGTAGGGAAGGCAACTAATGAAAAACTGTTTTTT	TRBJ1-4	TRBV6-4	NA	once
CASSIVLAGGPGTGELFF	TGTGCCAGTAGTATAGTTCTAGCGGGAGGGCCGGGCACCGGGGAGCTGTTTTTT	TRBJ2-2	TRBV19	TRBD2	NA
CASSFQPAGGREQFF	TGTGCCAGCAGTTTCCAACCAGCGGGAGGGCGTGAGCAGTTCTTC	TRBJ2-1	TRBV28	TRBD2	NA
CASSRLAGGPGNEQYF	TGTGCCAGCAGCCGACTAGCGGGAGGGCCTGGAAACGAGCAGTACTTC	TRBJ2-7	TRBV6-2/TRBV6-3	TRBD2	NA
CATQRGTDTQYF	TGTGCCACGCAACGCGGCACAGATACGCAGTATTTT	TRBJ2-3	TRBV15	NA	NA
CASSSSGLGLTGELFF	TGTGCCAGTAGTTCTAGCGGGCTCGGTCTCACCGGGGAGCTGTTTTTT	TRBJ2-2	TRBV19	TRBD2	NA
CASSLFRGSQETQYF	TGTGCCAGCAGTCTTTTCAGGGGAAGCCAAGAGACCCAGTACTTC	TRBJ2-5	TRBV11-2	NA	once
CASSPLPQGASGSTTGELFF	TGTGCCAGCTCACCTCTTCCACAGGGGGCTAGCGGGAGTACAACCGGGGAGCTGTTTTTT	TRBJ2-2	TRBV18	NA	NA
CASSSLTSGTDTQYF	TGCGCCAGCAGCTCCTTGACTAGCGGGACGGATACGCAGTATTTT	TRBJ2-3	TRBV5-1	TRBD2	NA
CASSETDRAETQYF	TGTGCCAGCAGCGAGACAGACAGGGCGGAGACCCAGTACTTC	TRBJ2-5	TRBV7-9	TRBD1	NA
CASSLLAGGTGELFF	TGTGCCAGCAGCTTATTAGCGGGAGGCACCGGGGAGCTGTTTTTT	TRBJ2-2	TRBV11-2	TRBD2	NA
CASSLTSGYNEQFF	TGTGCCAGCAGCCTGACTAGCGGGTACAATGAGCAGTTCTTC	TRBJ2-1	TRBV7-2	TRBD2	NA
CASSTLAGLAAAGELFF	TGTGCCAGCAGCACTTTAGCGGGGTTAGCGGCGGCCGGGGAGCTGTTTTTT	TRBJ2-2	TRBV21-1	NA	NA
CASSAGWGNQPQHF	TGTGCCAGCAGCGCGGGGTGGGGCAATCAGCCCCAGCATTTT	TRBJ1-5	TRBV5-5	NA	NA
CASSLQGSNQPQHF	TGTGCCAGCAGTTTACAGGGCAGCAATCAGCCCCAGCATTTT	TRBJ1-5	TRBV27	NA	NA
CASSSSTGGGGEKLFF	TGTGCCAGCAGTTCCAGCACAGGGGGCGGGGGCGAAAAACTGTTTTTT	TRBJ1-4	TRBV28	TRBD1	NA
CASSRTTGTVEAFF	TGTGCCAGCAGCAGGACTACCGGGACAGTTGAAGCTTTCTTT	TRBJ1-1	TRBV5-8	TRBD1	NA
CASSFGGNQPQHF	TGTGCCAGCAGTTTTGGGGGGAATCAGCCCCAGCATTTT	TRBJ1-5	TRBV12-3/TRBV12-4	NA	NA
CASSPSGGRHGYTF	TGTGCCAGCAGCCCTTCCGGGGGGCGTCATGGCTACACCTTC	TRBJ1-2	TRBV27	NA	NA
CAISRESEQFF	TGTGCCATCAGTAGGGAGAGTGAGCAGTTCTTC	TRBJ2-1	TRBV10-3	NA	NA
CASSPPRGGEGTDTQYF	TGTGCCAGCAGCCCCCCCAGGGGTGGGGAAGGCACAGATACGCAGTATTTT	TRBJ2-3	TRBV7-2	NA	NA